The entry that follows covers one T cell receptor beta chain sequence. The antigen remains undetermined. One entry per CDR3 protein results from TCRdb running MiXCR on the 5' RACE reads. The repertoire holds some 120,000 distinct CDR3 sequences, about 18% seen once, with 4.5% to 6.5% in the top ten. Germline V gene data show CDR1 as WSHSY and CDR2 as SAAADI. The CDR3 has 14 residues. Trimming stripped 8 bases from V and 7 bases from J, with 17 bases between. The data were obtained in a study of T-cell memory formation after mild COVID-19. Study-wide results and caveats: Prior to infection, memory already included some responding clones, suggesting cross-reactive memory joined. CD4+ contracting clones were mainly CM and EM; CD8+ ones, EMRA.

The source material was PBMCs or a T cell subset sorted from them (not recorded which). The gene calls are TRBV10-2 and TRBJ1-4, with a weak D call TRBD1 (5 bases). This receptor was identified in a man younger than 35 who had mild COVID-19 (a few samples of this study predate the infection). Cell type and time point are not known. Here the CDR3 reads CASLPQAGVEKLFF. DNA for the CDR3: TGCGCCAGCCTTCCCCAAGCGGGGGTTGAAAAACTGTTTTTT.